The rows below give T cell receptor beta chains drawn from one sample of a study of cytomegalovirus exposure and HLA in healthy donors. Profiled with immunoSEQ multiplex PCR; TCRdb holds only in-frame clones, not every one. The table has 110,000 to 150,000 clones, around 80% seen once. The sample taken for sequencing was PBMCs. The receptors were sampled from a female donor in good health and CMV-seronegative. The CDR3 runs from the conserved cysteine through the conserved F or W. D genes are given only for firm matches.

V gene	J gene	D gene	CDR3 protein
TRBV27	TRBJ1-1	.	CASSFNSQNTEAFF
TRBV7-6	TRBJ1-4	TRBD1	CASSGGQGSEKLFF
TRBV30	TRBJ2-5	TRBD2	CAWSVNGGSRETQYF
TRBV6-1	TRBJ2-1	.	CASSGVAVYNEQFF
TRBV5-6	TRBJ1-2	TRBD1	CASKSTGDPYGYTF
TRBV30	TRBJ1-4	.	CAWSVGMGGGEKLFF
TRBV30	TRBJ2-2	.	CAWSPGRGGSVGQLFF
TRBV5-1	TRBJ2-1	TRBD2	CASSLGTSTYNEQFF
TRBV28	TRBJ1-2	.	CASNSGTRNYGYTF
TRBV7-9	TRBJ1-1	.	CASSPPRRTDSSLTEAFF
TRBV28	TRBJ2-3	.	CASSLGGTDTQYF
TRBV11-2	TRBJ1-1	.	CASSLRAGLNTEAFF
TRBV9	TRBJ2-1	TRBD2	CASSVRLAGAPNEQFF
TRBV4-2	TRBJ1-2	TRBD1	CASSHPNKMGTGAPRGYGYTF
TRBV7-3	TRBJ2-6	TRBD1	CASSSPGQGAPWGANVLTF
TRBV7-9	TRBJ2-2	TRBD1	CASSLPDRGVGELFF
TRBV18	TRBJ2-3	TRBD2	CASSPGLGTDTQYF
TRBV28	TRBJ2-3	TRBD2	CASSPLAGAEDTQYF
TRBV30	TRBJ2-1	TRBD2	CAWSVEAGGNYNEQFF
TRBV29-1	TRBJ2-3	TRBD2	CSVVLAGGPDTQYF
TRBV28	TRBJ1-3	.	CASSKRTVGNTIYF
TRBV19	TRBJ2-2	.	CASRTGPRGLFF
TRBV28	TRBJ1-6	.	CASSPTGPDNSPLHF
TRBV2	TRBJ1-5	.	CASSGQGWQPQHF
TRBV7-3	TRBJ2-1	TRBD1	CASSTTGGEQFF
TRBV7-9	TRBJ1-5	.	CASSLIGGDQPQHF
TRBV28	TRBJ1-4	TRBD1	CASGDRGDNEKLFF
TRBV7-9	TRBJ1-3	.	CASSLAAVSGNTIYF
TRBV7-8	TRBJ2-5	TRBD2	CASSLILTAGGKETQYF
TRBV6-1	TRBJ2-1	TRBD1	CASSGSPSQGARYNEQFF
TRBV7-2	TRBJ2-1	TRBD2	CASRSSGGYNEQFF
TRBV4-1	TRBJ2-1	TRBD2	CASSPMGLGINEQFF
TRBV5-1	TRBJ1-1	.	CASSLHDRDVTEAFF
TRBV29-1	.	.	CSVASRPYEQYF
TRBV30	TRBJ2-3	TRBD2	CAWNSGGDTQYF
TRBV2	TRBJ1-2	.	CASILTGSYGYTF
TRBV6-6	TRBJ1-2	TRBD1	CASSYQNRGGGYTF
TRBV6-6	TRBJ2-7	TRBD2	CASSSFESGGSYEQYF
TRBV7-8	TRBJ1-2	.	CASSRGGPNANYGYPF
TRBV2	TRBJ1-4	TRBD1	CASNRDRGSLDEKLFF
TRBV28	TRBJ2-1	TRBD2	CASSFSIAGSYNEQFF
TRBV27	TRBJ2-1	.	CASSFRGGGYNEQFF
TRBV27	TRBJ1-1	TRBD1	CASSNRGLNTEAFF
TRBV11-2	TRBJ2-7	TRBD2	CASSSIRTSGSVYEQYF
TRBV11-2	TRBJ2-5	.	CASSLRRETQYF
TRBV6-4	TRBJ1-2	.	CASREAALVGGYTF
TRBV2	TRBJ2-2	TRBD2	CASSPSGMNTGELFF
TRBV30	TRBJ2-7	.	CAWSVGGYEQYF
TRBV9	TRBJ2-1	.	CASSVESYNEQFF
TRBV11-2	TRBJ1-2	.	CASSLGPPTGGRYGYTF
TRBV9	TRBJ1-2	TRBD1	CASSEGAQAYYGYTF
TRBV30	TRBJ1-1	.	CAWSKTVNTEAFF
TRBV19	TRBJ2-1	TRBD2	CASSILTSGYNEQFF